This passage covers 30 T cell receptor beta chains from one sample sequenced in a study of blood T cell repertoires in COVID-19. Method: immunoSEQ multiplex PCR; TCRdb's copy keeps in-frame clones and lacks some. The table has a few hundred thousand clones, just under 85% seen once. The source material was peripheral blood. The receptors were gathered from a man at least 80 years old with acute or convalescent COVID-19.

V usage is TRBV5-1 and J usage is TRBJ2-3; tentatively, D is TRBD2 (5 bases). Germline V gene sequence: CDR1 SGHRS, CDR2 YFSETQ. V was shortened by 4 bases and J by 9 bases, with 15 bases between the two germline ends. The CDR3 contains 13 residues. In DNA, the CDR3 is TGCGCCAGCAGCCCTTTAGGTGGAGGCACGCAGTATTTT. Protein: CASSPLGGGTQYF. The entire variable domain, with the rest obtained from reference TRBV5-1 and TRBJ2-3, is as follows: KAGVTQTPRYLIKTRGQQVTLSCSPISGHRSVSWYQQTPGQGLQFLFEYFSETQRNKGNFPGRFSGRQFSNSRSEMNVSTLELGDSALYLCASSPLGGGTQYFGPGTRLTVL.

The chain employs TRBV5-1 and TRBJ2-3; weak D call: TRBD1 (7 bases). The CDR3 contains 13 residues. V lost 7 bases to trimming and J lost 1 base, with 10 bases between them. Germline loops: CDR1 SGHRS, CDR2 YFSETQ. CDR3 residues: CASCRGGTDTQYF. The CDR3 region has the DNA TGCGCCAGCTGCAGGGGGGGCACAGATACGCAGTATTTT. Full variable domain (rest looked up from reference TRBV5-1 and TRBJ2-3): KAGVTQTPRYLIKTRGQQVTLSCSPISGHRSVSWYQQTPGQGLQFLFEYFSETQRNKGNFPGRFSGRQFSNSRSEMNVSTLELGDSALYLCASCRGGTDTQYFGPGTRLTVL.

V usage is TRBV6-1 and J usage is TRBJ2-7; TRBD1 is a possible D gene (6 bases). The CDR3 totals 15 residues. Trimming cost V 0 bases and J 3 bases, with 12 bases left between them. CDR1 MNHNS and CDR2 SASEGT come from the germline V gene. CDR3 sequence reads: CASSEARQGRYEQYF. CDR3 nucleotides: TGTGCCAGCAGTGAAGCGCGGCAGGGGCGCTACGAGCAGTACTTC.

This chain links TRBV6-5 with TRBJ2-5; possible D gene TRBD1, 5 bases. CDR1 is MNHEY and CDR2 is SVGAGI in the germline V gene. The length of the CDR3 is 13 residues. V gave up 6 bases and J gave up 2 bases, with 10 bases separating them. The CDR3 DNA follows: TGTGCCAGCAGCCCGGACACTCAAGAGACCCAGTACTTC. As protein: CASSPDTQETQYF.

This clone has only a few counts. The V gene is TRBV9, the J gene TRBJ1-1, with 7 positions matching TRBD1. There are 14 residues in the CDR3. Germline CDR1 SGDLS, CDR2 YYNGEE. Losses at the gene ends were 0 bases for V and 5 bases for J; bases not matched to a gene: 4. The chain's CDR3 is CASSVVTRGTEAFF. CDR3 coding DNA: TGTGCCAGCAGCGTAGTAACCAGGGGGACTGAAGCTTTCTTT. Supplemented by reference TRBV9 and TRBJ1-1, the full variable domain reads DSGVTQTPKHLITATGQRVTLRCSPRSGDLSVYWYQQSLDQGLQFLIQYYNGEERAKGNILERFSAQQFPDLHSELNLSSLELGDSALYFCASSVVTRGTEAFFGQGTRLTVV.

The chain links TRBV12-5 to TRBJ2-7; D possibly corresponds to TRBD2 (5 bases). In germline, CDR1 is LGHNT, CDR2 FRNRAP. The CDR3 is made up of 14 amino acids. The germline V and J ends were trimmed by 5 bases and 6 bases, with 17 bases remaining between them. The CDR3: CASGPSPRVGEQYF. The CDR3 coding sequence is TGTGCTAGTGGTCCCTCCCCGAGGGTTGGCGAGCAGTACTTC.

The CDR3 bases are TGTGCCAGCAGTTTATTAACACAGCTGGGCAATCAGCCCCAGCATTTT. Protein: CASSLLTQLGNQPQHF. The chain employs TRBV28 and TRBJ1-5; unclear D gene. CDR3 length equals 16 residues. Germline V gives CDR1 MDHEN, CDR2 SYDVKM. Deletions cut 1 base from V and 2 bases from J, with 12 bases between.

The chain uses TRBV7-9 and TRBJ2-3; 8 bases agree with TRBD2. This CDR3 comprises 15 residues. Germline CDR1 reads SEHNR; CDR2 reads FQNEAQ (reference sequence). With V trimmed by 0 bases and J by 4 bases, 3 bases remained unmatched. CDR3 region: CASSLAGRGADTQYF. CDR3 coding DNA: TGTGCCAGCAGCTTAGCCGGGAGGGGCGCAGATACGCAGTATTTT.

The chain is built from TRBV5-1 and TRBJ1-2, with D uncertain. Germline values: CDR1 SGHRS, CDR2 YFSETQ. The germline V and J ends were trimmed by 2 bases and 8 bases, with 19 bases remaining between them. This CDR3 has 15 amino acids. The CDR3 spells CASSFSTERVYGYTF. The CDR3 nucleotides are TGCGCCAGCAGCTTCTCGACGGAGCGCGTTTACGGCTACACCTTC.

CDR3 amino acids: CASSPGGLAGARADTQYF. CDR3 sequence (DNA): TGTGCCAGCAGCCCTGGGGGACTAGCGGGAGCTAGGGCAGATACGCAGTATTTT. J is TRBJ2-3 and V is TRBV6-2 or TRBV6-3; 14 nucleotides agree with TRBD2. Per the germline V gene, CDR1 is MNHEY and CDR2 is SVGEGT. The CDR3 length is 18 residues. Trimming took 6 bases from V and 4 from J; bases not matched to a gene: 12.

V is TRBV27 and J is TRBJ1-2, with D perhaps matching TRBD1 (5 bases). V dropped 3 bases and J dropped 6 bases, with 20 bases sitting between them. CDR1 MNHEY and CDR2 SMNVEV come from the germline V gene (reference sequence). The CDR3 is made up of 16 amino acids. CDR3 nucleotide sequence: TGTGCCAGCAGTTTTAGGGCCAGGGTGGCATCCCATGGCTACACCTTC. Its protein product is CASSFRARVASHGYTF.

The chain carries TRBV4-2 and TRBJ1-2, with D possibly matching TRBD1 (6 bases). Germline V gives CDR1 LGHNA, CDR2 YNFKEQ. The V end lost 0 bases, the J end lost 4 bases, and 12 bases lay between the germline ends. There are 15 residues in the CDR3. CDR3 DNA: TGTGCCAGCAGCCAAGATCGGGGGGCTGGCTATGGCTACACCTTC. Translated: CASSQDRGAGYGYTF.

The rearrangement uses TRBV28 and TRBJ2-7, with a weak D call TRBD1 (6 bases). The CDR3 sequence is 17 residues long. V dropped 5 bases and J dropped 4 bases, with 24 bases sitting between them. Germline V gene lookup returns CDR1 MDHEN and CDR2 SYDVKM. In nucleotides, the CDR3 is TGTGCCAGCAGTCCCCTTCGACAGGCCCGTCGCGGGTACGAGCAGTACTTC. Translating it yields CASSPLRQARRGYEQYF.

The table lists this clone with a count of one. J is TRBJ2-7 and V is TRBV5-1; 11 bases fit TRBD1. Per germline, CDR1 SGHRS and CDR2 YFSETQ. This CDR3 is 15 amino acids long. V dropped 0 bases and J dropped 7; count of bases not matched to a gene: 6. DNA for the CDR3: TGCGCCAGCAGCTTGGAAGGACAGGGGGCGCAGGAGCAGTACTTC. Protein sequence: CASSLEGQGAQEQYF.

The chain is built from TRBV27 and TRBJ2-6; 15 nucleotides align to TRBD2. CDR1 is MNHEY and CDR2 is SMNVEV in the germline V gene (reference sequence). V lost 2 bases, J lost 4 bases, and 15 bases stayed unmatched. The CDR3 has 22 residues. CDR3 region: CASSLRGLAGGLTTRGANVLTF. The CDR3 DNA follows: TGTGCCAGCAGTTTAAGGGGACTAGCGGGGGGCCTAACCACGCGAGGGGCCAACGTCCTGACTTTC. The complete variable domain, with remaining parts taken from reference TRBV27 and TRBJ2-6, reads EAQVTQNPRYLITVTGKKLTVTCSQNMNHEYMSWYRQDPGLGLRQIYYSMNVEVTDKGDVPEGYKVSRKEKRNFPLILESPSPNQTSLYFCASSLRGLAGGLTTRGANVLTFGAGSRLTVL.

This chain joins TRBV4-1 and TRBJ2-1, with D perhaps matching TRBD2 (5 bases). This CDR3 is 17 amino acids long. V was trimmed by 0 bases and J by 7 bases, leaving 19 bases between them. CDR1 is MGHRA and CDR2 is YSYEKL in the germline V gene. The CDR3 is CASSQEDHTIWTNEQFF. The CDR3 bases are TGCGCCAGCAGCCAAGAGGATCATACCATCTGGACTAATGAGCAGTTCTTC.

As DNA, the CDR3 is TGTGCCAGCAGTTTCCAACCTAAAGATACGCAGTATTTT. Its protein product is CASSFQPKDTQYF. The chain is built from TRBV6-6 and TRBJ2-3; D unclear. This CDR3 region has 13 residues. Trimming stripped 4 bases from V and 5 bases from J, with 10 bases between. Looked up from germline, CDR1 is MNHNY and CDR2 is SVGAGI (reference sequence).

This clone was seen only once. The chain joins TRBV14 to TRBJ2-7; maybe TRBD2 (6 bases). V dropped 2 bases and J dropped 3 bases, with 14 bases sitting between them. Germline loops: CDR1 SGHDN, CDR2 FVKESK. CDR3 length equals 15 residues. DNA of the CDR3: TGTGCCAGCAGCCAACTTCCGGGGACTGACTACGAGCAGTACTTC. This codes for CASSQLPGTDYEQYF.

The chain joins TRBV6-5 to TRBJ1-4; D remains unclear. The CDR3 runs 15 residues. Trimming pared 4 bases from V and 0 bases from J, leaving 9 bases between. Germline V gene sequence: CDR1 MNHEY, CDR2 SVGAGI. The chain's CDR3 is CASSSLGTTNEKLFF. The CDR3 coding sequence is TGTGCCAGCAGTTCCCTCGGGACAACTAATGAAAAACTGTTTTTT.

This clone was counted between two and nine times. The rearrangement links TRBV27 to TRBJ2-6; 9 nucleotides match TRBD1. From germline, CDR1 is MNHEY and CDR2 SMNVEV (reference sequence). V shed 5 bases, J shed 2 bases, and the junction held 7 bases outside the gene matches. The CDR3 runs 17 residues. The CDR3 here is CASSHHTGGPGANVLTF. For the CDR3, the DNA is TGTGCCAGCAGTCACCACACAGGGGGCCCTGGGGCCAACGTCCTGACTTTC.

This chain's CDR3 is CASSYDWGRGYEQYF. CDR3 nucleotides: TGTGCCAGCAGTTACGATTGGGGCAGGGGATACGAGCAGTACTTC. The chain employs TRBV6-5 and TRBJ2-7, with a weak D call TRBD1 (6 bases). Germline CDR1 reads MNHEY; CDR2 reads SVGAGI. The CDR3 runs 15 residues. V lost 2 bases and J lost 4, with 15 bases in between.

The gene calls are TRBV7-9 and TRBJ1-5; no reliable D call. V shed 5 bases and J shed 2 bases, with 10 bases lying between them. This CDR3 comprises 14 residues. The germline gives CDR1 SEHNR, CDR2 FQNEAQ (reference sequence). CDR3 region: CASSPGYGNQPQHF. In nucleotides, the CDR3 is TGTGCCAGCAGCCCCGGGTATGGCAATCAGCCCCAGCATTTT.

This sequence joins TRBV19 and TRBJ1-6, with D tentatively TRBD1 (6 bases). The CDR3 covers 14 residues. Between the trimmed V and J ends, which lost 4 bases and 6 bases, there was a span of 10 bases. Germline V gene sequence: CDR1 LNHDA, CDR2 SQIVND (reference sequence). The CDR3 coding sequence is TGTGCCAGTAGTAGGGACATTACTAATTCACCCCTCCACTTT. Translation: CASSRDITNSPLHF.

V is TRBV28 and J is TRBJ1-5; 9 bases agree with TRBD1. V dropped 6 bases and J dropped 2; count of bases not matched to a gene: 8. CDR3 size: 16 residues. Germline V gives CDR1 MDHEN, CDR2 SYDVKM. This CDR3 is CASRAVQGAGNQPQHF. The CDR3 DNA follows: TGTGCCAGCAGAGCGGTACAGGGGGCGGGCAATCAGCCCCAGCATTTT.

The chain is built from TRBV18 and TRBJ1-4; a possible D gene is TRBD1 (5 bases). The V and J ends lost 4 bases and 0 bases respectively, with 12 bases between them. The CDR3 spans 16 residues. The germline gives CDR1 KGHSH, CDR2 LQKENI. In DNA, the CDR3 is TGTGCCAGCTCACGTACGTTGACAGCAACTAATGAAAAACTGTTTTTT. Its translation is CASSRTLTATNEKLFF.

The V gene is TRBV29-1, the J gene TRBJ2-5, with D tentatively TRBD1 (6 bases). Trimming removed 4 bases at V and 1 base at J, with 16 bases between. The CDR3 has 15 amino acids. In germline, CDR1 is SQVTM, CDR2 ANQGSEA. The CDR3 reads CSVVWATGSQETQYF. In nucleotides, the CDR3 is TGCAGCGTTGTTTGGGCGACAGGATCCCAAGAGACCCAGTACTTC.

The chain uses TRBV5-1 and TRBJ2-5, with D uncertain. The length of the CDR3 is 14 residues. Looked up from germline, CDR1 is SGHRS and CDR2 is YFSETQ. V gave up 1 base and J gave up 1 base, with 8 bases separating them. The CDR3 DNA is TGCGCCAGCAGCTTGCTCTTGAGCCAAGAGACCCAGTACTTC. Protein: CASSLLLSQETQYF.

This clone was seen repeatedly, ten times or more. This chain links TRBV2 with TRBJ2-3, with 7 positions matching TRBD1. The CDR3 totals 15 residues. CDR1 SNHLY and CDR2 FYNNEI come from the germline V gene. The junction had 3 bases not matched to a gene; V was cut back by 3 bases and J by 0 bases. CDR3 in DNA: TGTGCCAGCAGTGATGGGGACAGTAGCACAGATACGCAGTATTTT. Translating gives CASSDGDSSTDTQYF.

V is TRBV29-1 and J is TRBJ2-7, with D tentatively TRBD1 (6 bases). Trimming took 0 bases from V and 6 from J, leaving 15 bases between them. CDR3 length: 14 residues. Germline assignment: CDR1 SQVTM and CDR2 ANQGSEA. CDR3 DNA: TGCAGCGTTGAAGATCCTCAGGGGTCGGGCGAGCAGTACTTC. It is translated as CSVEDPQGSGEQYF.

This chain uses TRBV4-2 with TRBJ2-7; TRBD1 might be the D (6 bases). Germline CDR1 and CDR2: LGHNA and YNFKEQ. V lost 4 bases and J lost 3, with 13 bases in between. The CDR3 contains 14 residues. CDR3 in amino acids: CASSPPGQRYEQYF. Written as DNA, the CDR3 is TGTGCCAGCAGCCCACCGGGACAACGCTACGAGCAGTACTTC.